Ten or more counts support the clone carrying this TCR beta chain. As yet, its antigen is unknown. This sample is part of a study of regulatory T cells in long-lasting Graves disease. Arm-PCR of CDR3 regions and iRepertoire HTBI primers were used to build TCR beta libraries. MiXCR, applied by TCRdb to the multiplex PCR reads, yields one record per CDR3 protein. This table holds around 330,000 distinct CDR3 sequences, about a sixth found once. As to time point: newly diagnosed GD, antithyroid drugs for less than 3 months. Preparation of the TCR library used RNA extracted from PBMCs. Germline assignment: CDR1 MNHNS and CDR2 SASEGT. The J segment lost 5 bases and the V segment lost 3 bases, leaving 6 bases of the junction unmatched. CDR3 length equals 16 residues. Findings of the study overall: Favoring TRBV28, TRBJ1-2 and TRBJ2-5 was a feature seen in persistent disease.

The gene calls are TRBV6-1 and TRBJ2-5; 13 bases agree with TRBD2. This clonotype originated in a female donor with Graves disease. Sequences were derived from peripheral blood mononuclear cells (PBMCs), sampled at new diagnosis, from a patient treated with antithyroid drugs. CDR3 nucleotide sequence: TGTGCCAGCAGTGACCGGACTAGCGGGAGTGCCGAGACCCAGTACTTC. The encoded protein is CASSDRTSGSAETQYF.